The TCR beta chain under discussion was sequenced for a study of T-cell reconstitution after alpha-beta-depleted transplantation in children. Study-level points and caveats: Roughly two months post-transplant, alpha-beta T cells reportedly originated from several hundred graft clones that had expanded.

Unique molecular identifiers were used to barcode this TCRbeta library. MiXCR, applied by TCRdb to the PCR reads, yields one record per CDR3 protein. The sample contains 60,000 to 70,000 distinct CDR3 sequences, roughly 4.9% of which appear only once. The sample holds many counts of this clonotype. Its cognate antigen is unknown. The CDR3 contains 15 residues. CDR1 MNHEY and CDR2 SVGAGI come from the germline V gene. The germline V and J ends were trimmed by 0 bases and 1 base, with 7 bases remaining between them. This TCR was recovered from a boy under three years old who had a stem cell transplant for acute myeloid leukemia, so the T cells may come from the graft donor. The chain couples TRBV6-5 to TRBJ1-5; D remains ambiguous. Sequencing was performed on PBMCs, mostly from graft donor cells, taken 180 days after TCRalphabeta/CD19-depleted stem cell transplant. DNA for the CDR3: TGTGCCAGCAGTTACTCGACGCAGAGCAATCAGCCCCAGCATTTT. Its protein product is CASSYSTQSNQPQHF.